One sample yielded the 20 T cell receptor beta chains listed below, sequenced in a study of Ad26.COV2.S vaccination and SARS-CoV-2 variants. Treatment of the sample: roughly 20 received Ad26.COV2.S at low or high dose, single or two shots; about 5 received placebo; per-sample allocation not given. After the first vaccine or placebo injection, samples were drawn on day 63. TCRdb's copy holds only in-frame clones and misses some; the assay was immunoSEQ multiplex PCR. Of about 350,000 clones in the sample, around 84% are singletons; the top ten hold about 3.3%. Material: peripheral blood, obtained in a trial of Ad26.COV2.S vaccine versus placebo. All receptors derive from a person aged 18-65 years who received the Ad26.COV2.S COVID-19 vaccine or a placebo.

The CDR3, as DNA: TGTGCCAGCAGCTTTCGTGGGGGGTCGAACACCGGGGAGCTGTTTTTT. As protein: CASSFRGGSNTGELFF. This chain connects TRBV13 to TRBJ2-2; D might be TRBD2 (6 bases). CDR3 length: 16 residues. The germline V and J ends were trimmed by 3 bases and 0 bases, with 11 bases remaining between them. Germline V gene sequence: CDR1 PRHDT, CDR2 FYEKMQ (reference sequence).

This clone was recorded many times. The V and J genes are TRBV5-4 and TRBJ2-5; either TRBD1 or TRBD2 may supply D (5 bases each). V gave up 1 base and J gave up 2 bases, with 12 bases separating them. Germline V gives CDR1 SGHNT, CDR2 YYREEE (reference sequence). This CDR3 contains 15 residues. The CDR3 nucleotides read TGTGCCAGCAGCTTGAATTGGGACGCTCAAGAGACCCAGTACTTC. Residues: CASSLNWDAQETQYF.

Here the CDR3 reads CASSLDGENTEAFF. For the CDR3, the DNA is TGTGCCAGTAGTCTGGACGGGGAAAACACTGAAGCTTTCTTT. V usage is TRBV19 and J usage is TRBJ1-1; D not certain. CDR1 and CDR2 from the germline V gene are LNHDA and SQIVND (reference sequence). The CDR3 is 14 amino acids. V lost 5 bases and J lost 2, with 12 bases in between.

The chain couples TRBV3-1 (or the pseudogene TRBV3-2) to TRBJ2-2; 8 bases match TRBD2. V trimming: 8 bases; J trimming: 0 bases; junction bases outside the gene matches: 11. CDR1 is LGHDT, CDR2 YNNKEL, per germline (reference sequence). This CDR3 comprises 17 residues. CDR3 coding DNA: TGTGCCAGCGACCCTGGGTTAGCGGGGTCGAACACCGGGGAGCTGTTTTTT. Amino acid sequence: CASDPGLAGSNTGELFF.

The V gene is TRBV2, the J gene TRBJ2-2; 10 nucleotides match TRBD1. Germline V CDR1 and CDR2: SNHLY, FYNNEI. This CDR3 is built from 16 residues. With V trimmed by 10 bases and J by 2 bases, 10 bases remained unmatched. CDR3: CATSGGQGINTGELFF. CDR3 nucleotide sequence: TGTGCCACCAGCGGGGGACAGGGGATTAACACCGGGGAGCTGTTTTTT.

This sequence joins TRBV11-2 and TRBJ2-3; a possible D gene is TRBD2 (5 bases). Germline V gene lookup returns CDR1 SGHAT and CDR2 FQNNGV. The CDR3 has 13 amino acids. The ends were cut back, 1 base at V and 14 bases at J, with 16 bases in the middle. CDR3 sequence reads: CASSLVPLAEGYF. Here the CDR3 DNA reads TGTGCCAGCAGCTTAGTCCCGCTAGCTGAGGGGTATTTT.

The J gene is TRBJ1-5, the V gene TRBV9; perhaps TRBD1 as D (5 bases). Trimming took 3 bases from V and 0 from J, leaving 10 bases between them. This CDR3 has 15 residues. The V gene's germline CDR1 is SGDLS and CDR2 YYNGEE. CDR3 nucleotide sequence: TGTGCCAGCAGCGCCGGGGCGGGTAGCAATCAGCCCCAGCATTTT. The encoded protein is CASSAGAGSNQPQHF.

This sequence joins TRBV15 and TRBJ1-3; 10 bases are shared with TRBD1. Germline V gene data show CDR1 as LNHNV and CDR2 as YYDKDF (reference sequence). J was trimmed by 2 bases and V by 1 base; bases with no gene match: 2. The CDR3 extends over 16 amino acids. This CDR3 is CATSRVGTGAGNTIYF. DNA of the CDR3: TGTGCCACCAGCAGAGTTGGGACAGGGGCTGGAAACACCATATATTTT. The entire variable domain, with the rest obtained from reference TRBV15 and TRBJ1-3, is as follows: DAMVIQNPRYQVTQFGKPVTLSCSQTLNHNVMYWYQQKSSQAPKLLFHYYDKDFNNEADTPDNFQSRRPNTSFCFLDIRSPGLGDTAMYLCATSRVGTGAGNTIYFGEGSWLTVV.

DNA of the CDR3: TGTGCCAGCAGCCCACGACATGCCTACGAGCAGTACTTC. Translated: CASSPRHAYEQYF. V gene TRBV6-1 combines with J gene TRBJ2-7; D not resolved. CDR1 and CDR2 from the germline V gene are MNHNS and SASEGT. Trimming took 6 bases from V and 2 from J, leaving 11 bases between them. This CDR3 has 13 residues.

This clone was seen a few times. J is TRBJ2-1 and V is TRBV7-2, with D perhaps TRBD2 (7 bases). Trimming removed 5 bases at V and 12 bases at J, with 17 bases between. In germline, CDR1 is SGHTA, CDR2 FQGNSA. The CDR3 is 13 amino acids. As DNA, the CDR3 is TGTGCCAGCAGCAATAGGGGGGGGAGCGGGCAGTTCTTC. It translates to CASSNRGGSGQFF.

This clone was seen more than once but under ten times. The rearrangement joins TRBV12-3 or TRBV12-4 to TRBJ1-6, with D hard to call. V gave up 2 bases and J gave up 7 bases, with 3 bases separating them. There are 12 residues in the CDR3. The CDR3 DNA follows: TGTGCCAGCAGTTTATGGAATTCACCCCTCCACTTT. Its protein is CASSLWNSPLHF.

In nucleotides, the CDR3 is TGTGCCAGCAGCCGGGGGGAGACCCAGTACTTC. This translates into CASSRGETQYF. The rearrangement uses TRBV11-3 and TRBJ2-5; tentatively, D is TRBD2 (6 bases). Per the germline V gene, CDR1 is SGHNT and CDR2 is YENEEA. V lost 5 bases and J lost 5, with 6 bases in between. This CDR3 comprises 11 residues.

V gene TRBV30 combines with J gene TRBJ2-1; D is uncertain. There are 12 residues in the CDR3. Germline V lookup: CDR1 GTSNPN, CDR2 SVGIG (reference sequence). V lost 3 bases and J 2 bases, leaving 5 bases between the germline ends. This CDR3 is CAWRPTYNEQFF. The CDR3 region has the DNA TGTGCCTGGAGACCTACCTACAATGAGCAGTTCTTC.

V gene TRBV6-5 combines with J gene TRBJ1-1; 10 nucleotides align to TRBD1. V trimming: 11 bases; J trimming: 6 bases; junction bases outside the gene matches: 9. The CDR3 covers 13 residues. Germline assignment: CDR1 MNHEY and CDR2 SVGAGI. The CDR3 DNA sequence: TGTGCCTTAACCGGGACAGGGGCCTCTGAAGCTTTCTTT. Translated, it gives CALTGTGASEAFF.

This chain connects TRBV9 to TRBJ2-3, with D perhaps matching TRBD2 (6 bases). The germline CDR1 and CDR2 sequences are SGDLS and YYNGEE. The CDR3 covers 14 residues. Trimming pared 3 bases from V and 4 bases from J, leaving 12 bases between. The CDR3 DNA reads as TGTGCCAGCAGCGATCGACTAGGCTCAGATACGCAGTATTTT. Translation: CASSDRLGSDTQYF.

The J gene is TRBJ1-6, the V gene TRBV6-2 or TRBV6-3, with 9 bases fitting TRBD1. Germline V gene lookup returns CDR1 MNHEY and CDR2 SVGEGT. The J segment lost 12 bases and the V segment lost 2 bases, leaving 14 bases of the junction unmatched. CDR3 length: 17 amino acids. CDR3 residues: CASSYTTGTGSRRPLHF. The CDR3 DNA sequence: TGTGCCAGCAGTTACACAACCGGGACAGGGTCACGACGACCCCTCCACTTT.

This rearrangement joins TRBV7-9 to TRBJ2-5, with 10 positions matching TRBD2. Losses at the gene ends were 3 bases for V and 4 bases for J; bases not matched to a gene: 2. CDR3 length: 14 residues. Per the germline V gene, CDR1 is SEHNR and CDR2 is FQNEAQ (reference sequence). In DNA, the CDR3 is TGTGCCAGCAGCTTTGCTAGCGGGGGAGAGACCCAGTACTTC. Translated: CASSFASGGETQYF.

This clone turned up a few times. V is TRBV5-1 and J is TRBJ2-2; D may be TRBD2 (6 bases). The ends were cut back, 0 bases at V and 7 bases at J, with 13 bases in the middle. Germline V lookup: CDR1 SGHRS, CDR2 YFSETQ. This CDR3 spans 15 amino acids. The CDR3 loop reads CASSLVRSGGGELFF. The DNA for the CDR3 is TGCGCCAGCAGCTTGGTTCGGTCCGGGGGCGGGGAGCTGTTTTTT.

This sequence joins TRBV5-1 and TRBJ2-7; D gene uncertain. CDR3 length equals 20 residues. From germline, CDR1 is SGHRS and CDR2 YFSETQ. V shed 0 bases and J shed 3 bases, with 28 bases lying between them. The CDR3 sequence is CASSLASRPMAILTSYEQYF. Here the CDR3 DNA reads TGCGCCAGCAGCTTGGCGTCCAGACCAATGGCAATACTCACAAGCTACGAGCAGTACTTC. Looking up the rest from reference TRBV5-1 and TRBJ2-7 gives the full variable domain: KAGVTQTPRYLIKTRGQQVTLSCSPISGHRSVSWYQQTPGQGLQFLFEYFSETQRNKGNFPGRFSGRQFSNSRSEMNVSTLELGDSALYLCASSLASRPMAILTSYEQYFGPGTRLTVT.

The chain has TRBV30 and TRBJ2-1; D ambiguous. V shed 7 bases and J shed 0 bases, with 16 bases lying between them. Germline V gives CDR1 GTSNPN, CDR2 SVGIG (reference sequence). The CDR3 spans 15 residues. Written as DNA, the CDR3 is TGTGCCTCCCTCCGGCCCTCCTACTCCTACAATGAGCAGTTCTTC. It is translated as CASLRPSYSYNEQFF.